The 16 T cell receptor beta chains given below trace back to one sample, sequenced in a study of OX40 agonist ivuxolimab in advanced cancers. Library preparation employed the immunoSEQ multiplex PCR assay. TCRdb retrieved this table from immuneACCESS and kept in-frame rearrangements only. Not all clones are present; in checked studies, unresolved V genes account for under half, and no reason is known for the remainder. This sample comprises 65,000 or so clones, around 81% of them detected only once. The ten largest clones capture about 3.5% of the sample. The sample consisted of CD4+ or CD8+ T cells sorted from blood, taken in a trial of the OX40 agonist ivuxolimab. The receptors were gathered from an adult with an advanced solid tumor such as melanoma, head and neck, liver or kidney cancer.

This chain connects TRBV30 to TRBJ2-3; 7 bases line up with TRBD2. V lost 0 bases to trimming and J lost 4 bases; unmatched junction nucleotides: 10. This CDR3 has 16 residues. CDR1 and CDR2 (germline): GTSNPN, SVGIG (reference sequence). CDR3 region: CAWSVGREFWPDTQYF. Here the CDR3 DNA reads TGTGCCTGGAGTGTAGGGCGGGAGTTCTGGCCAGATACGCAGTATTTT.

J is TRBJ1-1 and V is TRBV5-1; D may be TRBD1 (6 bases). The germline V gene has CDR1 SGHRS and CDR2 YFSETQ. V gave up 5 bases and J gave up 5 bases, with 19 bases separating them. The CDR3 has 15 amino acids. The CDR3 reads CASRPGDGSGTEAFF. The CDR3 coding sequence is TGCGCCAGCAGGCCAGGGGACGGGTCGGGGACTGAAGCTTTCTTT. The full variable domain, with the rest looked up from reference TRBV5-1 and TRBJ1-1, is KAGVTQTPRYLIKTRGQQVTLSCSPISGHRSVSWYQQTPGQGLQFLFEYFSETQRNKGNFPGRFSGRQFSNSRSEMNVSTLELGDSALYLCASRPGDGSGTEAFFGQGTRLTVV.

This chain uses TRBV7-3 with TRBJ2-1, with TRBD1 matching over 8 bases. J gave up 8 bases and V 3 bases, and 6 bases lay outside the gene matches. The CDR3 is 14 residues long. The germline V gene encodes CDR1 SGHTA and CDR2 FQGTGA. CDR3 in amino acids: CASSFGQGSYEQFF. Here the CDR3 DNA reads TGTGCCAGCAGCTTCGGACAGGGAAGCTATGAGCAGTTCTTC.

The rearrangement links TRBV21-1 to TRBJ2-3; TRBD2 is the table's D call, not checked against the DNA. TRBV21-1 is a documented pseudogene. This CDR3 has 24 residues. In DNA, the CDR3 is TGTGCCAGCAGCAAAGGGGCGACACACCTCAACGAAATACCGGGACTAGCTAACACAGATACGCAGTATTTT. It translates to CASSKGATHLNEIPGLANTDTQYF.

The chain has TRBV7-9 and TRBJ2-7; 11 bases agree with TRBD2. In germline, CDR1 is SEHNR, CDR2 FQNEAQ (reference sequence). Trimming took 5 bases from V and 3 from J; bases not matched to a gene: 12. The CDR3 covers 17 residues. As DNA, the CDR3 is TGTGCCAGCAGCGAACCCCTGGGGGGGACTAGCGGCTACGAGCAGTACTTC. Its protein product is CASSEPLGGTSGYEQYF.

This chain joins TRBV5-4 and TRBJ2-5; D could derive from TRBD1 or TRBD2 (5 bases each). Trimming stripped 4 bases from V and 4 bases from J, with 17 bases between. Germline CDR1 and CDR2: SGHNT and YYREEE (reference sequence). The CDR3 has 15 residues. In DNA, the CDR3 is TGTGCCAGCAGCCCCGAACTAGGGGTCCCAGAGACCCAGTACTTC. The encoded protein is CASSPELGVPETQYF.

The chain joins TRBV7-8 to TRBJ2-7, with TRBD2 identical over 11 bases. V lost 4 bases, J lost 1 base, and 6 bases stayed unmatched. Germline CDR1 and CDR2: SGHVS and FQNEAQ. This CDR3 has 16 residues. For the CDR3, the DNA is TGTGCCAGCAGCTACGTACTAGCGGGGGCGTCCTACGAGCAGTACTTC. Translating it yields CASSYVLAGASYEQYF.

This clone was picked up one time. This chain uses TRBV28 with TRBJ2-2, with D hard to call. V lost 5 bases to trimming and J lost 0 bases, with 13 bases between them. The CDR3 is 16 amino acids. In germline, CDR1 is MDHEN, CDR2 SYDVKM. The CDR3, as DNA: TGTGCCAGCAGTCACGGCCATTGGGCGAACACCGGGGAGCTGTTTTTT. Its protein product is CASSHGHWANTGELFF.

The chain couples TRBV30 to TRBJ1-3, with D unresolved. The CDR3 sequence is 14 residues long. The V end was cut by 4 bases, the J end by 3 bases, with 13 bases between. Germline CDR1 is GTSNPN and CDR2 is SVGIG (reference sequence). The CDR3 DNA sequence: TGTGCCTGGACCCCACGTGGGTATGGAAACACCATATATTTT. Its protein product is CAWTPRGYGNTIYF.

The chain carries TRBV4-1 and TRBJ2-5, with 13 bases identical to TRBD2. Gene TRBJ2-7 matches the end of the DNA better, so the J call may be wrong. CDR1 and CDR2 from the germline V gene are MGHRA and YSYEKL. The CDR3 is 15 amino acids. The CDR3 DNA is TGCGCCAGCAGCCGAGGACTAGCGGGAGTCTACGAGCAGTACTTC. Amino acids: CASSRGLAGVYEQYF.

The gene calls are TRBV27 and TRBJ2-6, with TRBD1 matching 7 bases. V gave up 4 bases and J gave up 0 bases; unmatched junction bases: 21. CDR3 length equals 22 residues. From germline, CDR1 is MNHEY and CDR2 SMNVEV (reference sequence). CDR3 bases: TGTGCCAGCAGTTCGTCATTGAGGGGACAGCGACGGGCTCTCTCTGGGGCCAACGTCCTGACTTTC. It is translated as CASSSSLRGQRRALSGANVLTF. Complete variable domain (other parts from reference TRBV27 and TRBJ2-6): EAQVTQNPRYLITVTGKKLTVTCSQNMNHEYMSWYRQDPGLGLRQIYYSMNVEVTDKGDVPEGYKVSRKEKRNFPLILESPSPNQTSLYFCASSSSLRGQRRALSGANVLTFGAGSRLTVL.

The chain links TRBV7-2 to TRBJ2-7, with 8 bases lining up with TRBD1. CDR3 length equals 14 residues. Germline CDR1 and CDR2: SGHTA and FQGNSA. After removal of 5 bases from V and 4 bases from J, the junction contained 7 bases not matched to a gene. The CDR3 region has the DNA TGTGCCAGCAGCGCATGGGACAGGAAATACGAGCAGTACTTC. Translating gives CASSAWDRKYEQYF.

The table lists this clone with a count of one. The genes are TRBV6-6 and TRBJ2-5; TRBD2 matches at 7 bases. Germline trimming cut 3 bases from V and 2 bases from J; bases unmatched to any gene: 9. From germline, CDR1 is MNHNY and CDR2 SVGAGI (reference sequence). This CDR3 has 16 residues. The CDR3 region is CASSYSGGRVQETQYF. In DNA form, the CDR3 reads TGTGCCAGCAGTTATAGTGGCGGGAGAGTACAAGAGACCCAGTACTTC.

This sequence joins TRBV7-2 and TRBJ2-5; tentatively, D is TRBD2 (5 bases). The CDR3 covers 14 residues. The germline gives CDR1 SGHTA, CDR2 FQGNSA. Trimming removed 0 bases at V and 4 bases at J, with 9 bases between. The CDR3 sequence is CASSLALGAETQYF. The CDR3 DNA sequence: TGTGCCAGCAGCTTAGCGCTGGGAGCAGAGACCCAGTACTTC.

The J gene is TRBJ2-7, the V gene TRBV2, with 10 bases identical to TRBD1. This CDR3 has 13 residues. The germline V gene has CDR1 SNHLY and CDR2 FYNNEI. V gave up 4 bases and J gave up 7 bases; unmatched junction bases: 4. CDR3 DNA sequence: TGTGCCAGCAGTGGATTGGGACAGGGGGAGCAGTACTTC. It encodes CASSGLGQGEQYF.

This chain connects TRBV6-1 to TRBJ1-2, with a weak D call TRBD1 (5 bases). CDR1 is MNHNS, CDR2 SASEGT, per germline. CDR3 length equals 13 residues. V was cut by 3 bases and J by 4 bases, with 9 bases left in between. This CDR3 is CASSDPGRYGYTF. In DNA form, the CDR3 reads TGTGCCAGCAGTGACCCAGGGCGCTATGGCTACACCTTC.